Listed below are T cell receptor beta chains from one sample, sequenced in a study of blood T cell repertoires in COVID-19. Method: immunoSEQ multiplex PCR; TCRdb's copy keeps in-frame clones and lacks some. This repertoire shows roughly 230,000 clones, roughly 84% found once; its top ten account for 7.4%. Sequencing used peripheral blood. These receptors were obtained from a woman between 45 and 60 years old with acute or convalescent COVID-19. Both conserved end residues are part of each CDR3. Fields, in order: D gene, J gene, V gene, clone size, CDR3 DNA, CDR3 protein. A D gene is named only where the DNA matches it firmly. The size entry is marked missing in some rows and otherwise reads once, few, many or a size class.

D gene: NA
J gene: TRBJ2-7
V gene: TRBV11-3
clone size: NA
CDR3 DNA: TGTGCCAGCAGCTTAAGGACATCGTACGAGCAGTACTTC
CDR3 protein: CASSLRTSYEQYF

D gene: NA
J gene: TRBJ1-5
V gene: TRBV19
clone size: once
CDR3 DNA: TGTGCCAGTAGTATTCCGTGGCGGGACGGTAGCAATCAGCCCCAGCATTTT
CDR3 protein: CASSIPWRDGSNQPQHF

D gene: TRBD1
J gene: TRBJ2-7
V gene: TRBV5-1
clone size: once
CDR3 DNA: TGCGCCAGCAGCCAAGGGACAGGGAGGAAATTTAGGTACGAGCAGTACTTC
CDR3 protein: CASSQGTGRKFRYEQYF

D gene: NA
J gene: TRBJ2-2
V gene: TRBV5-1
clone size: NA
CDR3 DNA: TGCGCCAGCAGTACGGTTTGGACCGGGGAGCTGTTTTTT
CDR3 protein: CASSTVWTGELFF

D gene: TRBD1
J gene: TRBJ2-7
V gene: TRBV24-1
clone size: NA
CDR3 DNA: TGTGCCACCAGTGACAGTGGACAGGGTAACGAGCAGTACTTC
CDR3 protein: CATSDSGQGNEQYF

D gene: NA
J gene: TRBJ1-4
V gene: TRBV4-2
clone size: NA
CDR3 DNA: TGTGCCAGCAGCCAAGACCTTTCGCGGGAAAAACTGTTTTTT
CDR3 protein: CASSQDLSREKLFF

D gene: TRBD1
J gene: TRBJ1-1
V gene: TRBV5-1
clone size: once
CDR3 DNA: TGCGCCAGCAGCTTTAAAAGAGGAGGAGGCGGGACAGCTTTAACTGAAGCTTTCTTT
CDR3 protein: CASSFKRGGGGTALTEAFF

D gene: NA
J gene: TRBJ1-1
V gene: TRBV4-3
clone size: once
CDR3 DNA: TGCGCCAGCAGCCAAGGGTTAGGAGACACTGAAGCTTTCTTT
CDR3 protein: CASSQGLGDTEAFF

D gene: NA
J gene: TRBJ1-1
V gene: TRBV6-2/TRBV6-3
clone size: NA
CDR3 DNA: TGTGCCAGCAGTCAGACTCCGCGAACTGAAGCTTTCTTT
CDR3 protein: CASSQTPRTEAFF

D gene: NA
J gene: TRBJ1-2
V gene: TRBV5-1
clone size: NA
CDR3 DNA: TGCGCCAGCAGCTGGGCCGCAAACTATGGCTACACCTTC
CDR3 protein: CASSWAANYGYTF

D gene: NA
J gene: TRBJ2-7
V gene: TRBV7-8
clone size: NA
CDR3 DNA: TGTGCCAGCAGCCATATAGCGGTCGAGCAGTACTTC
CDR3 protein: CASSHIAVEQYF

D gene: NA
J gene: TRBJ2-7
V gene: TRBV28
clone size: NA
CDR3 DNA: TGTGCCAGCGGTGGCAACTCCTACGAGCAGTACTTC
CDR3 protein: CASGGNSYEQYF

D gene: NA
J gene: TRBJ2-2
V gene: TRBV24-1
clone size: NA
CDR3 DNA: TGTGCCACCAGTGCAGGAGGGGAGGTCACCGGGGAGCTGTTTTTT
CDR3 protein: CATSAGGEVTGELFF

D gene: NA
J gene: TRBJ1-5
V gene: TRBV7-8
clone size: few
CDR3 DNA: TGTGCCAGCAGCTTAGGTTTATTGAGCAATCAGCCCCAGCATTTT
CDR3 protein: CASSLGLLSNQPQHF

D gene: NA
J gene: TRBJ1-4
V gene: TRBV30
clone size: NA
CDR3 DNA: TGTGCCTGGAGCGCAACCGCAGAGGAAGAAAAACTGTTTTTT
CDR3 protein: CAWSATAEEEKLFF

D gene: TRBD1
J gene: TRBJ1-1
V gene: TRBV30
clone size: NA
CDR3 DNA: TGTGCCTGGAGTGGGGACAGGGAGAACACTGAAGCTTTCTTT
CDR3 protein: CAWSGDRENTEAFF

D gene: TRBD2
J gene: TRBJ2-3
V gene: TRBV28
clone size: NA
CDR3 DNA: TGTGCCAGCAGTACCCGAGCGGGAGGACTCGGTCCAGATACGCAGTATTTT
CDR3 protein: CASSTRAGGLGPDTQYF

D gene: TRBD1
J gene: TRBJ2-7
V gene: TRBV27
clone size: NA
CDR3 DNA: TGTGCCAGCAGTTCCTCGACAGGGACCTACGAGCAGTACTTC
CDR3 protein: CASSSSTGTYEQYF

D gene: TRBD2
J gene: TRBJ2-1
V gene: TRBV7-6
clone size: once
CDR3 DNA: TGTGCCAGCAGCTCTCTAGCGGGGGGGCCCCACAATGAGCAGTTCTTC
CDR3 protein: CASSSLAGGPHNEQFF

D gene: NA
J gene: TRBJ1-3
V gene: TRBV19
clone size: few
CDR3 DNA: TGTGCCAGTAGCAGGGATAGAGGAAACACCATATATTTT
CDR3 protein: CASSRDRGNTIYF

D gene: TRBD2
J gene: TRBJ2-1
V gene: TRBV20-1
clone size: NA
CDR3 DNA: TGCAGTGCTAGTGGTAGCGGGGGGCTCTACAATGAGCAGTTCTTC
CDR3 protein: CSASGSGGLYNEQFF

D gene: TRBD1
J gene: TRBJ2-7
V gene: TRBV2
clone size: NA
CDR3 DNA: TGTGCCAGCAGTGGGGCCAGGGGGTACTACGAGCAGTACTTC
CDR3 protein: CASSGARGYYEQYF

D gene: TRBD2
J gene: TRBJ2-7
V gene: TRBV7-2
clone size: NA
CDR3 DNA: TGTGCCAGCAGCACAGACATTGCGGGAGGCTACGAGCAGTACTTC
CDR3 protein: CASSTDIAGGYEQYF

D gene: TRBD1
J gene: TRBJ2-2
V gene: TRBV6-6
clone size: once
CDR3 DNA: TGTGCCAGCAAGGCAGGGGGCGGGACCGGGGAGCTGTTTTTT
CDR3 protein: CASKAGGGTGELFF

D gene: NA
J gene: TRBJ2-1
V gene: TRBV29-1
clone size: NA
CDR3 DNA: TGCAGCGTTCTAGTGGGGGCTCGAAACAATGAGCAGTTCTTC
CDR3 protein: CSVLVGARNNEQFF

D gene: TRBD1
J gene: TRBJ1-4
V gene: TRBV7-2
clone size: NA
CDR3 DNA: TGTGCCAGCGCCACCGACAGGGCTGAAAAACTGTTTTTT
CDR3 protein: CASATDRAEKLFF

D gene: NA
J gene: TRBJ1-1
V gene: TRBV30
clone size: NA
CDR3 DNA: TGTGCCTGGAGTGTGCCCGGGATGAACACTGAAGCTTTCTTT
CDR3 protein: CAWSVPGMNTEAFF

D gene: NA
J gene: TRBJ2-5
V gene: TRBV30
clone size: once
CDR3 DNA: TGTGCCTGGGGGGGCGCCGGGACCCAGTACTTC
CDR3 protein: CAWGGAGTQYF

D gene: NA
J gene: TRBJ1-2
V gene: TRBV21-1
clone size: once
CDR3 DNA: TGTGCCAGCAGCTTGGGACCGGGGGGTCTGTACTATGGCTACACCTTC
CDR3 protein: CASSLGPGGLYYGYTF

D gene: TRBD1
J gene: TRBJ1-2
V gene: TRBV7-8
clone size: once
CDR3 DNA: TGTGCCAGCAGCCCGGGACAGCCCAACTATGGCTACACCTTC
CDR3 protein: CASSPGQPNYGYTF

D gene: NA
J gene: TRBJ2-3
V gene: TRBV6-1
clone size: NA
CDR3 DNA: TGTGCCAGCAGTGAAAAGAGGGTCTTGACAGATACGCAGTATTTT
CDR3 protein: CASSEKRVLTDTQYF

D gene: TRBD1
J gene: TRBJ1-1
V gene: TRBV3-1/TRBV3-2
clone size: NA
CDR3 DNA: TGTGCCAGCAGCACCACCCACAGGGGGCCCACTGAAGCTTTCTTT
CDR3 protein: CASSTTHRGPTEAFF

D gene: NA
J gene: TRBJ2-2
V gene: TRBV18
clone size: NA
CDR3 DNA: TGTGCCAGCTCACCGGAGGGACTTGGCACCGGGGAGCTGTTTTTT
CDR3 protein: CASSPEGLGTGELFF

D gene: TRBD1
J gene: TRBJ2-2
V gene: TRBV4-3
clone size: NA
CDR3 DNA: TGCGCCAGCAGCCAAGATTCGGTCGGACAGGGACTTTTCACCGGGGAGCTGTTTTTT
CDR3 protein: CASSQDSVGQGLFTGELFF

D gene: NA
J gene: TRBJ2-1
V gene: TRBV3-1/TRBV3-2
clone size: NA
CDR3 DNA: TGTGCCAGCAGCCAAGCGGGCCGGGGGAGCGGGTATCGGAATGAGCAGTTCTTC
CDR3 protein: CASSQAGRGSGYRNEQFF

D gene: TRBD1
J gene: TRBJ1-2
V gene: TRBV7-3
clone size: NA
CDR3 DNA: TGTGCCAGCAGCTTAACAGGGACAGGGGATGGCTACACCTTC
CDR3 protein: CASSLTGTGDGYTF

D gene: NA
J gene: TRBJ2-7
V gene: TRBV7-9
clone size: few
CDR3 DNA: TGTGCCAGCAGCTTTGTTTCCATGGGCCACGAGCAGTACTTC
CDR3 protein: CASSFVSMGHEQYF

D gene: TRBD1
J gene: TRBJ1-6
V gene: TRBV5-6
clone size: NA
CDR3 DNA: TGTGCCAGCAGCTCTTCCGGACAGGGGGATAATTCACCCCTCCACTTT
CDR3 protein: CASSSSGQGDNSPLHF

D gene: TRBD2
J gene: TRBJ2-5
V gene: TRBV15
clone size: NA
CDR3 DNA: TGTGCCACCAGCAGAGAGAGCGGGGGGGGTATGGAGACCCAGTACTTC
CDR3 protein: CATSRESGGGMETQYF

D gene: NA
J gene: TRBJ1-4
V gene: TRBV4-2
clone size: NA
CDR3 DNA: TGTGCCAGCAGCATCAGCGGTAGTCAGAGAAATGAAAAACTGTTTTTT
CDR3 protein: CASSISGSQRNEKLFF